The 6 T cell receptor beta chains listed next were all sequenced from one sample in a study of cytomegalovirus exposure and HLA in healthy donors. The PCR made use of 60 Vbeta and 13 Jbeta primers. Here immunoSEQ multiplex PCR was the method, and the copy in TCRdb shows in-frame clones only, minus some. The sample holds under 55,000 clones, around 70% seen once. The specimen was PBMCs. These receptors were taken from a man aged 18 to 29 in good health and CMV-seronegative.

The rearrangement joins TRBV6-5 to TRBJ2-7; D possibly corresponds to TRBD1 (5 bases). This CDR3 is built from 15 residues. The V gene lost 5 bases and the J gene lost 3 bases, with 17 bases spanning the gap. Germline V gene data show CDR1 as MNHEY and CDR2 as SVGAGI. The DNA of the CDR3 is TGTGCCAGCAGTCTCTACGACAGCAGCAGCTACGAGCAGTACTTC. It yields the protein CASSLYDSSSYEQYF.

The rearrangement uses TRBV30 and TRBJ2-2; 12 nucleotides match TRBD2. The germline V gene has CDR1 GTSNPN and CDR2 SVGIG (reference sequence). Trimming removed 0 bases from V and 4 bases from J; junction bases left unmatched: 6. This CDR3 comprises 17 residues. The CDR3 region is CAWSVLRTSGITGELFF. CDR3 bases: TGTGCCTGGAGTGTACTCCGGACTAGCGGGATCACCGGGGAGCTGTTTTTT.

The V call is TRBV2, the J call TRBJ1-5; 9 nucleotides line up with TRBD1. The CDR3 runs 15 residues. Germline lookup yields CDR1 SNHLY and CDR2 FYNNEI. V trimming: 5 bases; J trimming: 4 bases; junction bases outside the gene matches: 6. As DNA, the CDR3 is TGTGCCAGCAGTATTCCGGGACAGGGTAATCAGCCCCAGCATTTT. Translation gives CASSIPGQGNQPQHF.

As DNA, the CDR3 is TGCAGCGTTGAAGATCTTGACAGGCCCAACGAGCAGTACTTC. This sequence encodes CSVEDLDRPNEQYF. This chain connects TRBV29-1 to TRBJ2-7, with D perhaps TRBD1 (6 bases). This CDR3 region has 14 residues. Trimming pared 0 bases from V and 5 bases from J, leaving 14 bases between. Germline V gives CDR1 SQVTM, CDR2 ANQGSEA.

The chain is built from TRBV4-3 and TRBJ1-1, with 7 bases matching TRBD1. The CDR3 is 13 amino acids. From germline, CDR1 is LGHNA and CDR2 YSLEER. With V trimmed by 0 bases and J by 10 bases, 5 bases remained unmatched. The CDR3 nucleotides are TGCGCCAGCAGCCAAGATTTAGCAGGGGGAGCTTTCTTT. Residues: CASSQDLAGGAFF.

CDR3 in amino acids: CASSLPTLSNQPQHF. The CDR3 bases are TGTGCCAGCAGTCTCCCGACACTTAGCAATCAGCCCCAGCATTTT. This chain connects TRBV28 to TRBJ1-5; D is undetermined. V was clipped by 5 bases and J by 0 bases, with 11 bases between them. Germline CDR1 and CDR2: MDHEN and SYDVKM. This CDR3 region has 15 residues.